This T cell receptor beta chain was sequenced for a study of blood T cell repertoires in COVID-19. Study information: PBMCs, B-cell-depleted T cells, or T cells were the source of the cDNA or gDNA that made up the material.

Original processing methods: It was from reference gene primer amplification that nucleated cell counts were estimated. The table came from immunoSEQ multiplex PCR; TCRdb's copy has only in-frame clones and leaves some out. For V, J and clone size, that table is used; D and trimming come from the DNA. This repertoire shows about 190,000 clones, around 80% found once; its top ten account for less than 20%. V was clipped by 5 bases and J by 5 bases; unmatched bases: 14. The CDR3 sequence is 16 residues long. Germline V gene sequence: CDR1 GTSNPN, CDR2 SVGIG (reference sequence). The chain carries TRBV30 and TRBJ2-2, with 7 bases identical to TRBD1. This clonotype was sampled from a human donor in a cohort sampled during active COVID-19. The sequencing sample was made of peripheral blood. CDR3 sequence: CAWGNDRAVATGELFF. The CDR3 DNA follows: TGTGCCTGGGGAAACGACAGGGCCGTTGCAACCGGGGAGCTGTTTTTT. Filled out from reference TRBV30 and TRBJ2-2, the complete variable domain reads SQTIHQWPATLVQPVGSPLSLECTVEGTSNPNLYWYRQAAGRGLQLLFYSVGIGQISSEVPQNLSASRPQDRQFILSSKKLLLSDSGFYLCAWGNDRAVATGELFFGEGSRLTVL.